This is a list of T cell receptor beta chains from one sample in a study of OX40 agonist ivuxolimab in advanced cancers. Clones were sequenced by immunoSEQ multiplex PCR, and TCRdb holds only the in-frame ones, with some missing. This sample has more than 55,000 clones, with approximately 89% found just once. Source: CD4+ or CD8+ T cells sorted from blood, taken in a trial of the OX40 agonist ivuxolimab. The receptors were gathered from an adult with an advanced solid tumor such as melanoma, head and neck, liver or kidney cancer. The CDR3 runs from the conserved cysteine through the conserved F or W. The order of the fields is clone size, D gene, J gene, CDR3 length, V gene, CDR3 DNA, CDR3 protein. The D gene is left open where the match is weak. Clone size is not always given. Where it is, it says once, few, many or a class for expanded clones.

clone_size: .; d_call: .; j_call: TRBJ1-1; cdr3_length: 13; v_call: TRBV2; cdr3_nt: TGTGCCAGCAGTGAGAGGGAAACTACTGAAGCTTTCTTT; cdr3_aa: CASSERETTEAFF
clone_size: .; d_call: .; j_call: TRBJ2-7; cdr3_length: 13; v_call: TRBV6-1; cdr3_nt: TGTGCCAGCAGGGAGGCTTTGGGTGCAGGAGAGAACTTC; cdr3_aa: CASREALGAGENF
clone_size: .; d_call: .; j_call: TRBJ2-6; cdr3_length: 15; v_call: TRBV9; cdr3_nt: TGTGCCAGGCCCCACAAGGGTTCTGGGGCCAACGTCCTGACTTTC; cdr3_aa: CARPHKGSGANVLTF
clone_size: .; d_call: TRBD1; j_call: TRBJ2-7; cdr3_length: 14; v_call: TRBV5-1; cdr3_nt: TGCGCCAGCAGCTTGCAGGGACAGTCCTACGAGCAGTACTTC; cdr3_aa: CASSLQGQSYEQYF
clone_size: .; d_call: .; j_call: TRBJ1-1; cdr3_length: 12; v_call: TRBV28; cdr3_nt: TGTGCCAGCAGTTTGATGGGAACTGAAGCTTTCTTT; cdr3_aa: CASSLMGTEAFF
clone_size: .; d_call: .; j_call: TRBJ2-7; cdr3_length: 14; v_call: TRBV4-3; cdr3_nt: TGCGCCAGCAGCCAAGGGTGGGGGTCGGACGAGCAGTACTTC; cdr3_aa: CASSQGWGSDEQYF
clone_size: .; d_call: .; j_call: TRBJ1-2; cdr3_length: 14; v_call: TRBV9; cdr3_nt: TGTGCCAGCAGCGTAGCTCATCAGAGCTCCGGCTACACCTTC; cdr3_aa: CASSVAHQSSGYTF
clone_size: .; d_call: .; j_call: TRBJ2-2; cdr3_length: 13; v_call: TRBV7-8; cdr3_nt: TGTGCCAGCAGCTTATCGGGCACCGGGGAGCTGTTTTTT; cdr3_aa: CASSLSGTGELFF
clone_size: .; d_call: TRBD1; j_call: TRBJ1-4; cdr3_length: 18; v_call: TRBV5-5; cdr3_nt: TGTGCCAGCAGCTCCAAATCCCAGGGGGCGCATACTAATGAAAAACTGTTTTTT; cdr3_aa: CASSSKSQGAHTNEKLFF
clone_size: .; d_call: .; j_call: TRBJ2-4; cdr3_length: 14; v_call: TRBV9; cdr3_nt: TGTGCCAGCAGCGAGGACTCGGGTGGTGGCATTCAGTACTTC; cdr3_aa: CASSEDSGGGIQYF
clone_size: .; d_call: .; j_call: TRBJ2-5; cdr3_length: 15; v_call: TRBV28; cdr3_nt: TGTGCCAGCAGTTTAGGAGGGGAGGTACTCGAGACCCAGTACTTC; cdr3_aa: CASSLGGEVLETQYF
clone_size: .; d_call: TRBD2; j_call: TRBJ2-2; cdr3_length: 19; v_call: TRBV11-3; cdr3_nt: TGTGCCAGCAGCTTAGGACTCTTTAGCGGGGAAAAAAACACCGGGGAGCTGTTTTTT; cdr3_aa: CASSLGLFSGEKNTGELFF
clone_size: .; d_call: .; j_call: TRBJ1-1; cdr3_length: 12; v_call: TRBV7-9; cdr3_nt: TGTGCCAGCAGCCGATGGGCAGAAGAAGCTTTCTTT; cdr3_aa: CASSRWAEEAFF
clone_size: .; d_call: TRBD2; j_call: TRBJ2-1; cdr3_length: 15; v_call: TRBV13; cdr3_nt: TGTGCCAGCAGCTTAAGCGGGAGCCTCAGAAATGAGCAGTTCTTC; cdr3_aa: CASSLSGSLRNEQFF
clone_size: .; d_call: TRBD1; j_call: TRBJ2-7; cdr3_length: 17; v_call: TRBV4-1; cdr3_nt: TGCGCCAGCAGCCAAGAAGGGGGATGGGACAGGGACTACGAGCAGTACTTC; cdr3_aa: CASSQEGGWDRDYEQYF
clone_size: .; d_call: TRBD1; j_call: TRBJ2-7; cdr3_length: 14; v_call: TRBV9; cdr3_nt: TGTGCCAGCAGCGTAGGGACAGGAGTCTACGAGCAGTACTTC; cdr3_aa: CASSVGTGVYEQYF
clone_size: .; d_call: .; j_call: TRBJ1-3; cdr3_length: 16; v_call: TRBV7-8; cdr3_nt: TGTGCCAGCAGCTTTGGGCGCAGGGTTTCATCGAACACCATATATTTT; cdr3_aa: CASSFGRRVSSNTIYF
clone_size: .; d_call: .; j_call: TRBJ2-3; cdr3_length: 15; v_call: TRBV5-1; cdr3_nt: TGCGCCAGCAGCTTGGGAGGGATCCTCACAGATACGCAGTATTTT; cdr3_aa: CASSLGGILTDTQYF
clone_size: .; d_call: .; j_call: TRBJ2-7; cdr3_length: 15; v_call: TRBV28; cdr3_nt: TGTGCCAGCAGTTTAGGGGACTCGGCCTCCTACGAGCAGTACTTC; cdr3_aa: CASSLGDSASYEQYF
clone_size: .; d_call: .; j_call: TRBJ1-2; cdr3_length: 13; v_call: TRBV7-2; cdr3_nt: TGTGCCAGCAGCTTCTTCGCAGGGAATGGCTACACCTTC; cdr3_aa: CASSFFAGNGYTF
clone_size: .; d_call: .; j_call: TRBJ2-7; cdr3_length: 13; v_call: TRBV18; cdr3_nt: TGTGCCAGCTCACCAGACCAGACCCACGAGCAGTACTTC; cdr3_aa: CASSPDQTHEQYF
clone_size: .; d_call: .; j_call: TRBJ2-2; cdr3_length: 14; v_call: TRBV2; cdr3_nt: TGTGCCAGCAGGAATGACCGATACACCGGGGAGCTGTTTTTT; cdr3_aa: CASRNDRYTGELFF
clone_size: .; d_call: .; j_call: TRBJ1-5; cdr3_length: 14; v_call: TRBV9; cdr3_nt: TGTGCCAGCAGTGTCGGGATGGGGGATCAGCCCCAGCATTTT; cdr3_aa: CASSVGMGDQPQHF
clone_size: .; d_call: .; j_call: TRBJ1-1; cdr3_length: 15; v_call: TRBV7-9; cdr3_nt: TGTGCCAGCAGCTTAGTACCGGGGCTGGCCACTGAAGCTTTCTTT; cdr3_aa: CASSLVPGLATEAFF
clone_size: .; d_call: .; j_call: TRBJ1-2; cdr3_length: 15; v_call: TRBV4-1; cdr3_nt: TGCGCCAGCAGCCAAGCTCAGGACAGTAGGTATGGCTACACCTTC; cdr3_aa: CASSQAQDSRYGYTF
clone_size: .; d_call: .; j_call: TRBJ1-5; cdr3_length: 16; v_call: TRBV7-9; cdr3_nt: TGTGCCAGCAGCTTGGCTGTTGGACGGATTAATCAGCCCCAGCATTTT; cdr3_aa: CASSLAVGRINQPQHF
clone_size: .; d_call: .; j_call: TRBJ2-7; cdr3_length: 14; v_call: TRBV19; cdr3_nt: TGTGCCAGTAGGAGTACATCACCCCCCTACGAGCAGTACTTC; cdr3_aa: CASRSTSPPYEQYF
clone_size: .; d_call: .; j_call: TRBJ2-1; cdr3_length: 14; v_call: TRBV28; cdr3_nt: TGTGCCAGCAGTTTAAGCGGGTCCTACAATGAGCAGTTCTTC; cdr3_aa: CASSLSGSYNEQFF
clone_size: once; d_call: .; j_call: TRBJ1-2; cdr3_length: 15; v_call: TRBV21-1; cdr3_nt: TGTGCCAGCAGCAAAGAGGGGGGCTACGGGGATGGCTACACCTTC; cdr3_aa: CASSKEGGYGDGYTF
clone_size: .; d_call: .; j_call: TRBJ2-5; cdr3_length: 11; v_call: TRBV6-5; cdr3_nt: TGTGCCAGCAGCACCGGGGAGACCCAGTACTTC; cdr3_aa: CASSTGETQYF
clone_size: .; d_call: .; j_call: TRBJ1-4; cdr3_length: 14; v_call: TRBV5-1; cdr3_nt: TGCGCCAGCAGCTCCCAACCCATGAATGAAAAACTGTTTTTT; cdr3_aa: CASSSQPMNEKLFF
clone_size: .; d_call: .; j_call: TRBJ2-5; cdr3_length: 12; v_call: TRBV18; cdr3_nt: TGTGCCAGCTCACCGGACCAAGAGACCCAGTACTTC; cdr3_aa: CASSPDQETQYF
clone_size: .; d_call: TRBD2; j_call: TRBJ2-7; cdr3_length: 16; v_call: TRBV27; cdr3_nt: TGTGCCAGCAGTTTCTCCTGGTTAGCGGGCCTCTACGAGCAGTACTTC; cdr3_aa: CASSFSWLAGLYEQYF
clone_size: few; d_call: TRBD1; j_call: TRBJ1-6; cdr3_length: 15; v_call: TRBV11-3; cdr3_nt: TGTGCCAGCAGCCGGGACAGTTCGGGTAATTCACCCCTCCACTTT; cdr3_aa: CASSRDSSGNSPLHF
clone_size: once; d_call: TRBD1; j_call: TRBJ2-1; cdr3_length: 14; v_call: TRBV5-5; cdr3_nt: TGTGCCAGCAGCTTGGACAGGGGGAGCGGTGAGCAGTTCTTC; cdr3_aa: CASSLDRGSGEQFF
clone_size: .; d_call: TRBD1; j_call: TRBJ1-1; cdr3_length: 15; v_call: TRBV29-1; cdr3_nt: TGCAGCGTTGCCCGGGGCACAGGGGGGGTCACTGAAGCTTTCTTT; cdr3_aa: CSVARGTGGVTEAFF
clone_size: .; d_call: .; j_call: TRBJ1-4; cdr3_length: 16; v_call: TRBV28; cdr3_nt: TGTGCCAGCACCTCCCTCGGGGAGGGAGGAAATGAAAAACTGTTTTTT; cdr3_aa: CASTSLGEGGNEKLFF
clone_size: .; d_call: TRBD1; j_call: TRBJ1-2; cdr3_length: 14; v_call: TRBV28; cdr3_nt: TGTGCCAGCAGTGACGGACAGGCCTCGTCTGGCTACACCTTC; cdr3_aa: CASSDGQASSGYTF
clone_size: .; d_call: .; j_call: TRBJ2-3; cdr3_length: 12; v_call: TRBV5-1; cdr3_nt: TGCGCCAGCAATCTCCGGGGAGATACGCAGTATTTT; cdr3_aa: CASNLRGDTQYF
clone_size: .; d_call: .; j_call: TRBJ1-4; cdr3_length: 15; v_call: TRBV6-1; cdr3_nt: TGTGCCAGCAGTGAACAAGGGACCGGAGAAGAAAAACTGTTTTTT; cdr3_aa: CASSEQGTGEEKLFF
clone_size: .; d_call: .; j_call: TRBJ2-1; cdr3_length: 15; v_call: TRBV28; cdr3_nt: TGTGCCAGCAGTTTGGGCGGAGCCACCTACAATGAGCAGTTCTTC; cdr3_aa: CASSLGGATYNEQFF
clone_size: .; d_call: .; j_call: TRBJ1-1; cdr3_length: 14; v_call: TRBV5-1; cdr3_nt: TGCGCCAGCAGCCCGGTTAGGAGGTCAGGGGAAGCTTTCTTT; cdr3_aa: CASSPVRRSGEAFF
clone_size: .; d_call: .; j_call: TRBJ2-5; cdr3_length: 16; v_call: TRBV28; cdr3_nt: TGTGCCAGCAGTCCACCCGGACAGGACCTCTCCCGGGAGCAGTACTTC; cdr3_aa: CASSPPGQDLSREQYF
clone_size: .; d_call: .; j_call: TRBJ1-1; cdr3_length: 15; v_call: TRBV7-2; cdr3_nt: TGTGCCAGCAGCTTATTTGGGGGCGGTGGCACTGAAGCTTTCTTT; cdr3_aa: CASSLFGGGGTEAFF
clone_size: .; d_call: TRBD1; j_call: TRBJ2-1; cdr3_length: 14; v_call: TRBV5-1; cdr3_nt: TGCGCCAGCGGACAACAGGGGGCCTACAATGAGCAGTTCTTC; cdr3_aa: CASGQQGAYNEQFF
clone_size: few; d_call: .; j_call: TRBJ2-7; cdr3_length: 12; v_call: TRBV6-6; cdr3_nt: TGTGCCAGCAGTCCCTCCCGGGACCATCTCTACTTC; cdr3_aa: CASSPSRDHLYF
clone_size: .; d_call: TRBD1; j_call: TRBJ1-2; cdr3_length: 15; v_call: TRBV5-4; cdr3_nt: TGTGCCAGCAGCCACTCCGGGACAGGGAACTATGGCTACACCTTC; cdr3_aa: CASSHSGTGNYGYTF
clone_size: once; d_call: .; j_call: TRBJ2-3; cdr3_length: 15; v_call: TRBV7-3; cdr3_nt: TGTGCCAGCAGTCCTCCCGGAGTGGGCACAGATACGCAGTATTTT; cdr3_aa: CASSPPGVGTDTQYF
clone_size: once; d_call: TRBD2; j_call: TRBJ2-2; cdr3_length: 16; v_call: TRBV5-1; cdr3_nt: TGCGCCAGCAGCTGGGGACTAGCGGAGACGTCCGGGGAGCTGTTTTTT; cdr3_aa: CASSWGLAETSGELFF
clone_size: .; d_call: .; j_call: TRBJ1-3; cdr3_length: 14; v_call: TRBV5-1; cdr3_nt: TGCGCCAGCAGCCGACACAGTACTGGAAACACCATATATTTT; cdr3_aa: CASSRHSTGNTIYF
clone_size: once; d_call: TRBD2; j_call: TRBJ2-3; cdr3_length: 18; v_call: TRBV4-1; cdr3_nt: TGCGCCAGCCGAGGACTAGCGGGAGGGCAGACTTCCTGGGATACGCAGTATTTT; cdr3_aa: CASRGLAGGQTSWDTQYF